A selection of T cell receptor beta chains follows, all from one sample in a study of blood T cell repertoires in COVID-19. Assay used: immunoSEQ multiplex PCR; TCRdb lists only in-frame clones, some missing. In the table there are roughly 330,000 clones, roughly 90% of which are singletons. Material: peripheral blood. Source of these receptors: a woman in her fifties or sixties with active or convalescent COVID-19. CDR3s include the opening cysteine and the closing phenylalanine or tryptophan. Fields, in order: clone size, D gene, J gene, V gene, CDR3 DNA, CDR3 protein. A D gene is named only where the DNA matches it firmly. Size tells how often a clone was seen (once, few, many) or the class of an expanded clone, and some rows leave it out.

-	TRBD2	TRBJ2-5	TRBV5-1	TGCGCCAGCAGCCTCGGGACTAGCGGGGGGGAGACCCAGTACTTC	CASSLGTSGGETQYF
-	TRBD1	TRBJ2-7	TRBV4-1	TGCGCCAGCAGCCAACACCCGGGACAGGGGGTGAAAAGCTCCTACGAGCAGTACTTC	CASSQHPGQGVKSSYEQYF
-	-	TRBJ2-5	TRBV29-1	TGCAGCGTTGAGCCGGGGAGCCCCGATACCCAGTACTTC	CSVEPGSPDTQYF
-	-	TRBJ1-2	TRBV3-1/TRBV3-2	TGTGCCAGCAGCCAGGGTCAACAGGGAAGGGATGGCTACACCTTC	CASSQGQQGRDGYTF
-	-	TRBJ2-3	TRBV4-3	TGCGCCAGCAGCCAAGTAAGGGAGCACACGCAGTATTTT	CASSQVREHTQYF
-	-	TRBJ2-5	TRBV5-4	TGTGCCAGCAGCTTCTACCCGGGGGAACAAGAGACCCAGTACTTC	CASSFYPGEQETQYF
-	TRBD1	TRBJ2-1	TRBV7-9	TGTGCCAGCGCTACCCCAGGGGGCTTTTTGTACAATGAGCAGTTCTTC	CASATPGGFLYNEQFF
-	-	TRBJ1-3	TRBV6-2/TRBV6-3	TGTGCCAGCAGTTACACAGGCGTGAGAAGCTCTGGAAACACCATATATTTT	CASSYTGVRSSGNTIYF
-	-	TRBJ2-2	TRBV7-2	TGTGCCAGCAGCTTATCGACTACCCACACCGGGGAGCTGTTTTTT	CASSLSTTHTGELFF
-	-	TRBJ1-1	TRBV6-5	TGTGCCAGCAGTTTTGGACAGAACACTGAAGCTTTCTTT	CASSFGQNTEAFF
-	TRBD1	TRBJ2-1	TRBV29-1	TGCAGCGGGGACAGGGCCGATGAGCAGTTCTTC	CSGDRADEQFF
-	-	TRBJ1-1	TRBV20-1	TGCAGTGCTAGGCTAGACAGCTGGGGGGTTTTT	CSARLDSWGVF
-	TRBD2	TRBJ2-3	TRBV9	TGTGCCAGCAGCGTATCGGGGGGGGCCACAGATACGCAGTATTTT	CASSVSGGATDTQYF
once	TRBD1	TRBJ1-1	TRBV30	TGTGCTGTCTTAAGGGGACAGGCAAACACTGAAGCTTTCTTT	CAVLRGQANTEAFF
-	-	TRBJ1-4	TRBV30	TGTGCCTGGAGTTTAGCCGGGAGTGGGACTAATGAAAAACTGTTTTTT	CAWSLAGSGTNEKLFF
-	TRBD1	TRBJ1-2	TRBV3-1/TRBV3-2	TGTGCCAGCAGCCATGCTCCAAGGACAGGGGCCGGCTACACCTTC	CASSHAPRTGAGYTF
few	-	TRBJ1-1	TRBV19	TGTGCCAGTAGTATCCTAACGGGATTCGGGGCTGAAGCTTTCTTT	CASSILTGFGAEAFF
-	-	TRBJ1-1	TRBV5-8	TGTGCCAGCAGCTTGATCACAGGGCGGTGGCCTGAAGCTTTCTTT	CASSLITGRWPEAFF
-	TRBD1	TRBJ2-7	TRBV7-6	TGTGCCAGCAGCTTAGGGACAGGGGCGAGCTCCTACGAGCAGTACTTC	CASSLGTGASSYEQYF
-	TRBD2	TRBJ2-1	TRBV4-1	TGCGCCAGTGCCTTAGCGGGAGGGCTCGGGGAGCAGTTCTTC	CASALAGGLGEQFF
few	-	TRBJ1-5	TRBV18	TGTGCCAGCTCACCGCACACAGGGAGCAATCAGCCCCAGCATTTT	CASSPHTGSNQPQHF
-	TRBD1	TRBJ2-6	TRBV28	TGTGCCAGCAGCCTATGGGGGACAGCCTCTTCTGGGGCCAACGTCCTGACTTTC	CASSLWGTASSGANVLTF
-	-	TRBJ2-1	TRBV7-8	TGTGCCAGCAGCTTAGCGTCTGTGCCAGGGAAGTTCTTC	CASSLASVPGKFF
-	-	TRBJ2-1	TRBV12-3/TRBV12-4	TGTGCCAGCAGTTTAGGCCCTAGCGATGAGCAGTTCTTC	CASSLGPSDEQFF
-	-	TRBJ1-1	TRBV3-1/TRBV3-2	TGTGCCAGCAGCCAATACCAGATGAACACTGAAGCTTTCTTT	CASSQYQMNTEAFF
-	-	TRBJ1-2	TRBV12-3/TRBV12-4	TGTGCCAGCAGTTTACAGGGTTCCTATGGCTACACCTTC	CASSLQGSYGYTF
-	-	TRBJ1-6	TRBV5-5	TGTGCCAGCAGCTTGTTGGGCAGTCTCGGTTCACCCCTCCACTTT	CASSLLGSLGSPLHF
once	TRBD1	TRBJ1-3	TRBV11-2	TGTGCCAGCAGCTTAGTAACAGGGGGCTTCTCGGATGGAAACACCATATATTTT	CASSLVTGGFSDGNTIYF
-	-	TRBJ2-3	TRBV6-4	TGTGCCAGCAGTGACAGCTCCCGATTTGGTACGCAGTATTTT	CASSDSSRFGTQYF
-	TRBD1	TRBJ1-3	TRBV6-5	TGTGCCAGCAGTTACTCCCGGGACAGGGGAAACACCATATATTTT	CASSYSRDRGNTIYF
-	TRBD1	TRBJ2-7	TRBV7-2	TGTGCCAGCAACATCCCCGGTAGAGGGGGCTTCAAGCAGTACTTC	CASNIPGRGGFKQYF
once	-	TRBJ2-3	TRBV5-5	TGTGCCAGCAGCTTGGGGGGAGTGAGAGGCACAGATACGCAGTATTTT	CASSLGGVRGTDTQYF
few	TRBD1	TRBJ1-2	TRBV19	TGTGCCAGTAGACAGGGGAACTATGGCTACACCTTC	CASRQGNYGYTF
-	TRBD1	TRBJ2-7	TRBV15	TGTGCCACCAGCAGAGGCTCGACAGGGGTGGACGAGCAGTACTTC	CATSRGSTGVDEQYF
-	-	TRBJ2-7	TRBV7-2	TGTGCCAGCAGCGGGACAACCCAACCTCATAGCTCCTACGAGCAGTACTTC	CASSGTTQPHSSYEQYF
-	-	TRBJ2-7	TRBV7-9	TGTGCCAGCAGCCCCCTCGGGGGCTACGAGCAGTACTTC	CASSPLGGYEQYF
-	-	TRBJ2-7	TRBV30	TGTGCCTGGAAGACGGGGGTTGGGGGAGAGCAGTACTTC	CAWKTGVGGEQYF
-	TRBD1	TRBJ1-5	TRBV7-2	TGTGCCAGCAGTTTGGACAGGGGCAATCAGCCCCAGCATTTT	CASSLDRGNQPQHF
-	TRBD1	TRBJ2-7	TRBV28	TGTGCCAGCAGTTTAGTGGGGACAGGGGAGGCCTACGAGCAGTACTTC	CASSLVGTGEAYEQYF
-	-	TRBJ2-7	TRBV5-1	TGCGCCAGCAGCTTGGACAGGGTAGACGAGCAGTACTTC	CASSLDRVDEQYF
-	TRBD1	TRBJ2-7	TRBV30	TGTGCCTGGAGTACGGGACAGCCCTACGAGCAGTACTTC	CAWSTGQPYEQYF
-	TRBD2	TRBJ2-3	TRBV11-3	TGTGCCAGCAGCGCCGGGACTAGCAGCACAGATACGCAGTATTTT	CASSAGTSSTDTQYF
-	-	TRBJ1-1	TRBV30	TGTGCCTGGACAGGGGCTCTAATTCTGGGCACTGAAGCTTTCTTT	CAWTGALILGTEAFF
-	-	TRBJ2-7	TRBV28	TGTGCCAGCAGTTTGGACAGCTCCTACGAGCAGTACTTC	CASSLDSSYEQYF
once	TRBD1	TRBJ2-1	TRBV6-2/TRBV6-3	TGTGCCAGCAGTTACCTCCCCCGAGGGGGACAGACCTACAATGAGCAGTTCTTC	CASSYLPRGGQTYNEQFF
-	TRBD1	TRBJ2-3	TRBV24-1	TGTGCCACCAGCCACGGACAGGGGTCCTCCACAGATACGCAGTATTTT	CATSHGQGSSTDTQYF
-	-	TRBJ1-5	TRBV29-1	TGCAGCGTTCTTTGGTCACTTGATCAGCCCCAGCATTTT	CSVLWSLDQPQHF
-	TRBD1	TRBJ1-4	TRBV7-3	TGTGCCAGCAGCTCGACAGGGGGTCCAAAACGGTTTTTT	CASSSTGGPKRFF
once	TRBD2	TRBJ2-5	TRBV4-1	TGCGCCAGCAGCCCCAGACTAGCGGGGCTTCAAGAGACCCAGTACTTC	CASSPRLAGLQETQYF
-	-	TRBJ1-1	TRBV29-1	TGCAGCGTTGAGTCCGGAGCCGAGGTCGCTTTCTTT	CSVESGAEVAFF
many	TRBD1	TRBJ2-7	TRBV18	TGTGCCAGCTCACCACCGAGGCGACAGGGGGCTTTGAGCTCCTACGAGCAGTACTTC	CASSPPRRQGALSSYEQYF
-	-	TRBJ2-5	TRBV6-2/TRBV6-3	TGTGCCAGCAGTTACTATGGGCAGACCCAAGAGACCCAGTACTTC	CASSYYGQTQETQYF
-	TRBD1	TRBJ2-7	TRBV6-5	TGTGCCAGCAAGAAATACCGGGACAGGGTCTACGAGCAGTACTTC	CASKKYRDRVYEQYF